This entry describes one T cell receptor beta chain. Its target is not known. The donors were members of the validation cohort comprising about 120 subjects, separate from the roughly 700-subject first cohort. The data stem from a study of cytomegalovirus exposure and HLA in healthy donors. V was pared by 2 bases and J by 4 bases, with 8 bases between. The CDR3 is made up of 13 amino acids. The germline V gene has CDR1 LNHDA and CDR2 SQIVND (reference sequence). The repertoire was sequenced with immunoSEQ multiplex PCR; TCRdb's copy has only in-frame clones and lacks some. The table includes 130,000 to 150,000 clones, just over 90% detected once. Study-wide findings and caveats: Testing in vitro showed a few CMV-associated chains specific for CMV antigens.

This receptor was obtained from a man younger than 35 in good health and CMV-seronegative. The chain couples TRBV19 to TRBJ1-2; maybe TRBD1 (5 bases). The material sequenced was PBMCs. The CDR3 region has the DNA TGTGCCAGTAGTATACAGGGTGGCTATGGCTACACCTTC. Translation: CASSIQGGYGYTF.